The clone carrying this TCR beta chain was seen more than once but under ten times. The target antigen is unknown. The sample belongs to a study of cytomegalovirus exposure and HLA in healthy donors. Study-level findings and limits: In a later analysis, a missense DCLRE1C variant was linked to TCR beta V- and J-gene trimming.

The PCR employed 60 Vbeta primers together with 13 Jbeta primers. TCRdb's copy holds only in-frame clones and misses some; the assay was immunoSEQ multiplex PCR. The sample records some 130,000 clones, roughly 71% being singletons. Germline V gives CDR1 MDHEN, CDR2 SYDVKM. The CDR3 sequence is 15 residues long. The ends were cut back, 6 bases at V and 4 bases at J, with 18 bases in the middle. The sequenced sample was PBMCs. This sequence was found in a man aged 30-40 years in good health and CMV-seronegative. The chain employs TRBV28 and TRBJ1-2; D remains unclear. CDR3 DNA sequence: TGTGCCAGCAGACCCCCAGCGGGCCTCGGCTATGGCTACACCTTC. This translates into CASRPPAGLGYGYTF.